The 14 T cell receptor beta chains below all came from one sample that was sequenced in a study of CD8+CD57+ T cells in acquired aplastic anemia. Genomic DNA templated the TCR beta VDJ and CDR3 profiling. TCRdb re-derived calls from the reads in MiXCR, one entry per CDR3 protein. The profile shows 180,000 or so distinct CDR3 sequences, about half of them singletons. Material: sorted CD4+, CD8+, or CD8+CD57+ T cells (not recorded which) from PBMCs. These receptors came from a human donor in good health.

A remark on this clonotype: A much larger clone differs from this one at a single base, so this may be a read error. The chain combines TRBV5-1 with TRBJ1-1, with unresolved D. The germline CDR1 and CDR2 sequences are SGHRS and YFSETQ. This CDR3 is built from 15 residues. The CDR3 DNA reads as TGCGCCAGCAGCTTGTTACTAGGGATCGGCACTGGAGCTTTCTTT. Translating gives CASSLLLGIGTGAFF.

This clonotype showed up many times. The chain is built from TRBV7-2 and TRBJ1-3, with D perhaps TRBD1 (6 bases). The germline CDR1 and CDR2 sequences are SGHTA and FQGNSA. This CDR3 region has 15 residues. Trimming took 4 bases from V and 2 from J, leaving 12 bases between them. DNA of the CDR3: TGTGCCAGCAGCTCGGCCGGGACAACTGGAAACACCATATATTTT. This sequence encodes CASSSAGTTGNTIYF.

This sequence joins TRBV7-9 and TRBJ2-5; 7 bases fit TRBD1. V gave up 4 bases and J gave up 5 bases; unmatched junction bases: 4. The CDR3 loop spans 13 amino acids. In germline, CDR1 is SEHNR, CDR2 FQNEAQ (reference sequence). DNA for the CDR3: TGTGCCAGCAGCTGGGACAGAGAGGAGACCCAGTACTTC. It yields the protein CASSWDREETQYF.

The chain links TRBV19 to TRBJ2-5; 7 bases fit TRBD2. V was clipped by 3 bases and J by 5 bases; unmatched bases: 12. This CDR3 region has 16 residues. CDR1 is LNHDA, CDR2 SQIVND, per germline (reference sequence). CDR3: CASSIDQTSSGETQYF. Here the CDR3 DNA reads TGTGCCAGTAGTATCGATCAGACTAGCTCAGGGGAGACCCAGTACTTC.

As concerns this clonotype: One end of the junction does not line up with germline, which may come from a read error. V and J are TRBV6-1 and TRBJ2-7; TRBD2 matches at 7 bases. The germline V gene has CDR1 MNHNS and CDR2 SASEGT. The CDR3 consists of 14 residues. DNA for the CDR3: TGTGCCAGCAGTGACGGGGGGATTGCCTACGAGCAGTGCTTC. The encoded protein is CASSDGGIAYEQCF.

The J gene is TRBJ1-1, the V gene TRBV9; 11 positions agree with TRBD1. CDR3 size: 14 residues. Germline V gene sequence: CDR1 SGDLS, CDR2 YYNGEE. V was pared by 4 bases and J by 6 bases, with 5 bases of the junction left unmatched. CDR3 residues: CASSLTGQGAEAFF. The CDR3 nucleotides read TGTGCCAGCAGCTTGACGGGACAGGGGGCTGAAGCTTTCTTT.

This clonotype was found many times. This rearrangement joins TRBV7-9 to TRBJ1-4; 7 nucleotides agree with TRBD1. J was trimmed by 5 bases and V by 4 bases; bases with no gene match: 7. Looked up from germline, CDR1 is SEHNR and CDR2 is FQNEAQ (reference sequence). The CDR3 has 15 amino acids. CDR3 coding DNA: TGTGCCAGCAGCTCACCGGGACAGAAGAATGAAAAACTGTTTTTT. This sequence encodes CASSSPGQKNEKLFF. Drawing the rest from reference TRBV7-9 and TRBJ1-4, the complete variable domain is DTGVSQNPRHKITKRGQNVTFRCDPISEHNRLYWYRQTLGQGPEFLTYFQNEAQLEKSRLLSDRFSAERPKGSFSTLEIQRTEQGDSAMYLCASSSPGQKNEKLFFGSGTQLSVL.

The gene calls are TRBV14 and TRBJ2-1, with D maybe TRBD2 (5 bases). CDR3 length equals 13 residues. CDR1 is SGHDN, CDR2 FVKESK, per germline. Trimming took 6 bases from V and 9 from J, leaving 15 bases between them. The CDR3 sequence is CASSLASASEQFF. In nucleotides, the CDR3 is TGTGCCAGCAGTTTAGCGTCTGCTAGTGAGCAGTTCTTC.

This clonotype was seen at least ten times. This sequence joins TRBV7-8 and TRBJ2-5; weak D call: TRBD1 (5 bases). Germline V lookup: CDR1 SGHVS, CDR2 FQNEAQ. The CDR3 has 15 amino acids. Trimming shortened V by 2 bases and J by 5 bases, and 15 bases separated the two germline ends. Written as DNA, the CDR3 is TGTGCCAGCAGCTTAACGTGGTCCTCAGGGGAGACCCAGTACTTC. This encodes CASSLTWSSGETQYF.

The sample holds a few counts of this clonotype. The CDR3 DNA reads as TGTGCCAGCAGGAGTAGCGGGAGGGCCAAAAATGAGCAGTTCTTC. It is translated as CASRSSGRAKNEQFF. This chain joins TRBV6-1 and TRBJ2-1, with 11 nucleotides matching TRBD2. Germline V gene lookup returns CDR1 MNHNS and CDR2 SASEGT. With V trimmed by 6 bases and J by 7 bases, 8 bases remained unmatched. This CDR3 comprises 15 residues.

The rearrangement uses TRBV19 and TRBJ2-1; TRBD1 aligns across 8 bases. This CDR3 is built from 12 residues. Germline-derived CDR1 and CDR2 are LNHDA and SQIVND (reference sequence). The trim removed 6 bases at V and 6 bases at J, leaving 1 base unmatched. This CDR3 reads CASSGQGNEQFF. CDR3 DNA sequence: TGTGCCAGTAGCGGACAGGGCAATGAGCAGTTCTTC.

The chain uses TRBV7-9 and TRBJ2-3; TRBD1 matches at 7 bases. The germline CDR1 and CDR2 sequences are SEHNR and FQNEAQ (reference sequence). With 5 bases clipped from V and 4 bases from J, the junction kept 6 bases outside the gene matches. The length of the CDR3 is 14 residues. CDR3 protein: CASSPDRVSDTQYF. CDR3 nucleotide sequence: TGTGCCAGCAGCCCCGACAGGGTATCAGATACGCAGTATTTT.

The chain uses TRBV29-1 and TRBJ1-2, with D possibly being TRBD1 (5 bases). The ends were cut back, 5 bases at V and 6 bases at J, with 10 bases in the middle. This CDR3 has 11 residues. Per the germline V gene, CDR1 is SQVTM and CDR2 is ANQGSEA. CDR3 loop: CSVMGQHGYTF. DNA of the CDR3: TGCAGCGTTATGGGGCAGCATGGCTACACCTTC.

This clonotype was found a few times. The chain carries TRBV30 and TRBJ2-1; possibly TRBD1 or TRBD2 for D (6 bases each). Trimming took off 5 bases at V and 4 bases at J, with 9 bases between the two ends. This CDR3 has 12 residues. Looked up from germline, CDR1 is GTSNPN and CDR2 is SVGIG (reference sequence). The CDR3 DNA reads TGTGCCTGGGGGGGGCAGTACAATGAGCAGTTCTTC. This sequence encodes CAWGGQYNEQFF.